This T cell receptor (beta chain) originates from a study of T cell responses to AZD1222 COVID-19 vaccine. Findings and caveats of the study: Baseline serostatus was positive in only a handful of AZD1222 recipients. Regions 160-218 and 743-854 held dominance among vaccine-associated CD4 TCRs, which spanned spike. The reported proportion of spike-specific TCRs targeting unmutated variant regions was nearly half.

This table comes from immunoSEQ multiplex PCR, and its TCRdb copy is limited to in-frame clones, with some not included. The table includes roughly 100,000 clones, around nine tenths detected once. The analysis combined second doses at about 4 or about 12 weeks. This clone was recorded a few times. What it recognizes is unknown. With V trimmed by 4 bases and J by 3 bases, 15 bases remained unmatched. The CDR3 loop spans 18 amino acids. Germline V gives CDR1 SEHNR, CDR2 FQNEAQ (reference sequence). The clonotype was recovered from an adult who received the AZD1222 COVID-19 vaccine. The sample consisted of peripheral blood, taken 28 days after the second AZD1222 dose. The chain joins TRBV7-9 to TRBJ1-1; 9 bases are shared with TRBD1. The CDR3 protein is CASSSAGQGRTRDTEAFF. The CDR3, as DNA: TGTGCCAGCAGCTCGGCTGGACAGGGGCGTACGCGGGACACTGAAGCTTTCTTT. Full variable domain (remainder filled in from reference TRBV7-9 and TRBJ1-1): DTGVSQNPRHKITKRGQNVTFRCDPISEHNRLYWYRQTLGQGPEFLTYFQNEAQLEKSRLLSDRFSAERPKGSFSTLEIQRTEQGDSAMYLCASSSAGQGRTRDTEAFFGQGTRLTVV.